This TCR beta chain was recovered during a study of immune cell composition in non-small cell lung cancer. The V end lost 1 base, the J end lost 3 bases, and 18 bases lay between the germline ends. From germline, CDR1 is LGHNA and CDR2 YNFKEQ. The CDR3 length is 17 residues. Assay used: immunoSEQ multiplex PCR; TCRdb lists only in-frame clones, some missing. The sample includes approximately 8,000 clones, around 78% of them seen just once. The V gene is TRBV4-2, the J gene TRBJ1-2, with D perhaps TRBD1 (5 bases). This TCR was sampled from a human donor with non-small cell lung cancer. Input material: lung tumor tissue. This CDR3 is CASSQGGGGWKDYGYTF. CDR3 bases: TGTGCCAGCAGCCAAGGCGGGGGAGGATGGAAAGACTATGGCTACACCTTC.